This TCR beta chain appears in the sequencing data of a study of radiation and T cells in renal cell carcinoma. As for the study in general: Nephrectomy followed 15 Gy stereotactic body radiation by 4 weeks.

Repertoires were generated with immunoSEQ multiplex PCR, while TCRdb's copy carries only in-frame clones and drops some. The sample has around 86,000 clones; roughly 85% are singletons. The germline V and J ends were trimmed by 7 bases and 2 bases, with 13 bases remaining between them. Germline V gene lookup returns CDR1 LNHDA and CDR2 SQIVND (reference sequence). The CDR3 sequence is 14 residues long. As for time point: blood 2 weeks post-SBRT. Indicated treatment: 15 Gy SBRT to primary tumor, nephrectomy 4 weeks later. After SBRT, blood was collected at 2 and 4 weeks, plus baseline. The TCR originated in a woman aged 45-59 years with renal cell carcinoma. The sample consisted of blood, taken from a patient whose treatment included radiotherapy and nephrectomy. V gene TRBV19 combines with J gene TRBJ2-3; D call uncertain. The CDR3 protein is CASTINSLTDTQYF. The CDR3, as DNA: TGTGCCAGTACCATCAACTCACTCACAGATACGCAGTATTTT.